A selection of T cell receptor beta chains follows, all from one sample in a study of OX40 agonist ivuxolimab in advanced cancers. Method: immunoSEQ multiplex PCR; TCRdb's copy keeps in-frame clones and lacks some. The sample lists about 40,000 clones, 88% occurring once. The sequencing here drew on CD4+ or CD8+ T cells sorted from blood, taken in a trial of the OX40 agonist ivuxolimab. The receptors were sampled from an adult with an advanced solid tumor such as melanoma, head and neck, liver or kidney cancer. The CDR3 runs from the conserved cysteine through the conserved F or W. D genes are given only for firm matches. A clone size is listed for some rows: how often the clone was seen (once, few, many), or a class if it is expanded.

V: TRBV7-6; J: TRBJ2-7; size: .; D: .; CDR3: CASSYQERGTYEQYF; DNA: TGTGCCAGCAGCTATCAGGAGCGCGGGACCTACGAGCAGTACTTC
V: TRBV7-8; J: TRBJ2-3; size: .; D: TRBD2; CDR3: CASSQRIAGGRADTQYF; DNA: TGTGCCAGCAGCCAACGGATAGCGGGGGGGCGGGCAGATACGCAGTATTTT
V: TRBV19; J: TRBJ2-6; size: few; D: .; CDR3: CASSIYSGANVLTF; DNA: TGTGCCAGTAGTATCTACTCTGGGGCCAACGTCCTGACTTTC
V: TRBV28; J: TRBJ1-5; size: once; D: TRBD1; CDR3: CASSLSGTGGQPQHF; DNA: TGTGCCAGCAGCCTCTCCGGGACAGGGGGTCAGCCCCAGCATTTT
V: TRBV5-1; J: TRBJ1-1; size: once; D: .; CDR3: CASSLVGSHEAFF; DNA: TGCGCCAGCAGCTTGGTCGGCAGCCATGAAGCTTTCTTT
V: TRBV27; J: TRBJ2-7; size: .; D: .; CDR3: CASSLSPGREQYF; DNA: TGTGCCAGCAGTTTATCGCCTGGGCGAGAGCAGTACTTC
V: TRBV7-8; J: TRBJ2-7; size: .; D: .; CDR3: CASSLPAGTTYEQYF; DNA: TGTGCCAGCAGCTTGCCTGCGGGGACAACCTACGAGCAGTACTTC
V: TRBV6-5; J: TRBJ1-1; size: .; D: .; CDR3: CASSYAGSANTEAFF; DNA: TGTGCCAGCAGTTACGCTGGGAGCGCGAACACTGAAGCTTTCTTT
V: TRBV19; J: TRBJ1-1; size: .; D: .; CDR3: CASSPAEGLNTEAFF; DNA: TGTGCCAGTAGTCCCGCCGAGGGGCTGAACACTGAAGCTTTCTTT
V: TRBV11-3; J: TRBJ2-2; size: once; D: .; CDR3: CASSAGDKNTGELFF; DNA: TGTGCCAGCAGCGCCGGGGACAAGAACACCGGGGAGCTGTTTTTT
V: TRBV6-6; J: TRBJ1-5; size: .; D: TRBD1; CDR3: CASSLGQGAGQPQHF; DNA: TGTGCCAGCAGCTTGGGACAGGGGGCCGGTCAGCCCCAGCATTTT
V: TRBV7-9; J: TRBJ2-1; size: .; D: TRBD2; CDR3: CASSPTGLAGGNEQFF; DNA: TGTGCCAGCAGCCCGACGGGACTAGCGGGGGGCAATGAGCAGTTCTTC
V: TRBV25-1; J: TRBJ1-4; size: .; D: TRBD1; CDR3: CASSTVGTDEKLFF; DNA: TGTGCCAGCAGTACAGTCGGGACAGATGAAAAACTGTTTTTT
V: TRBV28; J: TRBJ2-7; size: .; D: TRBD1; CDR3: CASSSGTGVLYEQYF; DNA: TGTGCCAGCAGCTCCGGGACAGGAGTCTTGTACGAGCAGTACTTC
V: TRBV5-4; J: TRBJ1-1; size: .; D: .; CDR3: CASSLVGMNTEAFF; DNA: TGTGCCAGCAGCTTGGTAGGGATGAACACTGAAGCTTTCTTT
V: TRBV19; J: TRBJ1-1; size: .; D: .; CDR3: CASSSRGDTEAFF; DNA: TGTGCCAGTAGTAGCCGAGGGGACACTGAAGCTTTCTTT
V: TRBV6-5; J: TRBJ2-7; size: .; D: .; CDR3: CASSDWHEQYF; DNA: TGTGCCAGCAGTGATTGGCACGAGCAGTACTTC
V: TRBV6-5; J: TRBJ2-7; size: .; D: TRBD2; CDR3: CASSYSGASGSQQYF; DNA: TGTGCCAGCAGTTACTCGGGAGCTAGCGGGAGCCAGCAGTACTTC